These 28 T cell receptor beta chains were all obtained from the same sample, sequenced in a study of identical twins. TCRdb re-derived calls from the 5' RACE reads in MiXCR, one entry per CDR3 protein. The sample shows some 600,000 distinct CDR3 sequences, just over 7% of them seen only once. This same sample was also part of a study on yellow fever vaccine responses in identical twins.

Source material: PBMCs. All receptors derive from a young woman in good health.

This rearrangement joins TRBV5-1 to TRBJ2-6; the match to TRBD1 covers 7 bases. CDR3 length: 17 amino acids. CDR1 and CDR2 from the germline V gene are SGHRS and YFSETQ. After removal of 3 bases from V and 0 bases from J, the junction contained 6 bases not matched to a gene. DNA of the CDR3: TGCGCCAGCAGCTCACAGGGGTTATACTCTGGGGCCAACGTCCTGACTTTC. It translates to CASSSQGLYSGANVLTF.

The chain couples TRBV6-5 to TRBJ2-2; possibly TRBD1 for D (8 bases). The CDR3 contains 16 residues. The V gene's germline CDR1 is MNHEY and CDR2 SVGAGI. The V and J ends lost 5 bases and 3 bases respectively, with 16 bases between them. The CDR3 here is CASSTNRGGHTGELFF. CDR3 sequence (DNA): TGTGCCAGCAGTACTAACAGGGGGGGCCACACCGGGGAGCTGTTTTTT.

This clonotype occurred many times. The gene calls are TRBV29-1 and TRBJ1-1; perhaps TRBD1 as D (5 bases). From germline, CDR1 is SQVTM and CDR2 ANQGSEA. V was pared by 6 bases and J by 2 bases, with 13 bases between. This CDR3 has 13 residues. The CDR3 here is CSVMIQENTEAFF. The CDR3 bases are TGCAGCGTAATGATACAGGAAAACACTGAAGCTTTCTTT.

In its sample, this clonotype was seen many times. The CDR3, as DNA: TGTGCCACCAGTGAAGGGGAGACCCAGTACTTC. The encoded protein is CATSEGETQYF. The V and J genes are TRBV24-1 and TRBJ2-5, with no clear D. Trimming left V 4 bases short and J 5 bases short, with 4 bases between. The germline CDR1 and CDR2 sequences are KGHDR and SFDVKD. This CDR3 is 11 amino acids long.

This clonotype has more than one count but fewer than ten. The rearrangement uses TRBV5-5 and TRBJ2-2, with D unresolved. V was trimmed by 0 bases and J by 0 bases, leaving 9 bases between them. The germline V gene has CDR1 SGHKS and CDR2 YYEKEE (reference sequence). This CDR3 comprises 16 residues. CDR3 protein: CASSLGLGPNTGELFF. CDR3 DNA: TGTGCCAGCAGCTTGGGTCTGGGCCCGAACACCGGGGAGCTGTTTTTT.

Many counts were recorded for this clonotype. The CDR3 sequence: CASSLAGSNTGELFF. The CDR3 DNA reads TGCGCCAGCAGCTTAGCTGGGAGTAACACCGGGGAGCTGTTTTTT. The V gene is TRBV5-1, the J gene TRBJ2-2, with D possibly being TRBD2 (5 bases). The CDR3 sequence is 15 residues long. CDR1 is SGHRS, CDR2 YFSETQ, per germline. Trimming took off 2 bases at V and 2 bases at J, with 10 bases between the two ends. Based on the CDR3 plus reference TRBV5-1 and TRBJ2-2, the full variable domain is KAGVTQTPRYLIKTRGQQVTLSCSPISGHRSVSWYQQTPGQGLQFLFEYFSETQRNKGNFPGRFSGRQFSNSRSEMNVSTLELGDSALYLCASSLAGSNTGELFFGEGSRLTVL.

V and J are TRBV4-1 and TRBJ2-3, with D possibly matching TRBD1 (6 bases). Germline lookup yields CDR1 MGHRA and CDR2 YSYEKL. V was clipped by 0 bases and J by 2 bases, with 12 bases between them. The CDR3 sequence is 16 residues long. CDR3 bases: TGCGCCAGCAGCCAAGAATTTGACAGGCCCACAGATACGCAGTATTTT. This encodes CASSQEFDRPTDTQYF.

This chain links TRBV20-1 with TRBJ2-5; perhaps TRBD2 as D (6 bases). V was cut by 7 bases and J by 2 bases, with 11 bases left in between. Germline V CDR1 and CDR2: DFQATT, SNEGSKA (reference sequence). The CDR3 length is 12 residues. This chain's CDR3 is CSGGGLQETQYF. CDR3 coding DNA: TGCAGTGGTGGGGGACTGCAAGAGACCCAGTACTTC.

This clonotype was picked up a small number of times. The gene calls are TRBV3-1 and TRBJ1-1, with 9 bases fitting TRBD1. CDR1 LGHDT and CDR2 YNNKEL come from the germline V gene (reference sequence). This CDR3 comprises 16 residues. V was clipped by 4 bases and J by 0 bases; unmatched bases: 6. The CDR3 is CASSPGTGNMNTEAFF. The CDR3 DNA reads as TGTGCCAGCAGCCCTGGGACAGGGAACATGAACACTGAAGCTTTCTTT.

V and J are TRBV12-3 or TRBV12-4 and TRBJ2-1, with D possibly being TRBD2 (5 bases). The V and J ends lost 6 bases and 5 bases respectively, with 14 bases between them. The CDR3 sequence is 14 residues long. The CDR3 DNA reads TGTGCCAGCAGAGCTAGCCCCAGAGACAATGAGCAGTTCTTC. As protein: CASRASPRDNEQFF.

At least ten counts were recorded for this clonotype. The chain recombines TRBV20-1 with TRBJ2-1; D unresolved. Germline V lookup: CDR1 DFQATT, CDR2 SNEGSKA (reference sequence). Deletions cut 1 base from V and 8 bases from J, with 12 bases between. This CDR3 is 13 amino acids long. The CDR3 protein is CSARVRVRDEQFF. CDR3 in DNA: TGCAGTGCTAGAGTACGGGTTCGTGATGAGCAGTTCTTC.

This clonotype was seen a single time. The chain recombines TRBV6-1 with TRBJ2-3; D is perhaps TRBD1 (6 bases). Germline V gives CDR1 MNHNS, CDR2 SASEGT. The V and J ends lost 8 bases and 0 bases respectively, with 12 bases between them. The CDR3 has 14 amino acids. The CDR3 spells CASGRTASTDTQYF. The CDR3 DNA follows: TGTGCCAGCGGCCGGACAGCTAGCACAGATACGCAGTATTTT.

The genes are TRBV20-1 and TRBJ2-1, with D possibly being TRBD2 (7 bases). The CDR3 has 20 amino acids. V was clipped by 0 bases and J by 1 base, with 25 bases between them. CDR1 DFQATT and CDR2 SNEGSKA come from the germline V gene (reference sequence). Here the CDR3 reads CSARDRGQWSGIKSYNEQFF. CDR3 nucleotide sequence: TGCAGTGCTAGAGATCGCGGACAGTGGAGCGGGATTAAGTCCTACAATGAGCAGTTCTTC.

This clonotype was detected ten times or more. The chain uses TRBV25-1 and TRBJ1-5; D unresolved. The V and J ends lost 4 bases and 6 bases respectively, with 4 bases between them. The CDR3 consists of 11 residues. The germline gives CDR1 MGHDK, CDR2 SYGVNS. In nucleotides, the CDR3 is TGTGCCAGCAGTGGTGGTCAGCCCCAGCATTTT. It specifies CASSGGQPQHF.

The sample holds many counts of this clonotype. The chain joins TRBV24-1 to TRBJ2-2; TRBD1 aligns across 8 bases. The CDR3 covers 14 residues. V shed 8 bases, J shed 0 bases, and the junction held 1 base outside the gene matches. CDR1 is KGHDR, CDR2 SFDVKD, per germline. CDR3 coding DNA: TGTGCCACCAAGGACAGGGCGAACACCGGGGAGCTGTTTTTT. It translates to CATKDRANTGELFF.

This clonotype was recorded many times. The V gene is TRBV25-1, the J gene TRBJ2-3; 8 bases are a match to TRBD1. The CDR3 is made up of 15 amino acids. Germline V gene lookup returns CDR1 MGHDK and CDR2 SYGVNS. Unmatched junction bases numbered 6, after V lost 5 bases and J lost 2 bases. The DNA for the CDR3 is TGTGCCAGCAGTCCCCGGGACAGGACCACAGATACGCAGTATTTT. This translates into CASSPRDRTTDTQYF. Drawing the rest from reference TRBV25-1 and TRBJ2-3, the complete variable domain is EADIYQTPRYLVIGTGKKITLECSQTMGHDKMYWYQQDPGMELHLIHYSYGVNSTEKGDLSSESTVSRIRTEHFPLTLESARPSHTSQYLCASSPRDRTTDTQYFGPGTRLTVL.

This clonotype showed up many times. This chain connects TRBV3-1 to TRBJ2-2; a possible D gene is TRBD1 (6 bases). V was trimmed by 6 bases and J by 5 bases, leaving 7 bases between them. The CDR3 is made up of 12 amino acids. CDR1 and CDR2 (germline): LGHDT, YNNKEL (reference sequence). CDR3 residues: CASSQGTGELFF. The CDR3 DNA reads as TGTGCCAGCAGTCAGGGGACCGGGGAGCTGTTTTTT.

The gene calls are TRBV28 and TRBJ2-5; 8 bases map to TRBD1. V lost 3 bases and J lost 2; bases outside the gene matches: 5. Germline-derived CDR1 and CDR2 are MDHEN and SYDVKM. The CDR3 spans 15 residues. The CDR3 is CASSFYTGGQETQYF. The CDR3, as DNA: TGTGCCAGCAGTTTTTACACAGGGGGACAAGAGACCCAGTACTTC.

V gene TRBV12-3 or TRBV12-4 combines with J gene TRBJ1-6, with 9 positions matching TRBD1. This CDR3 comprises 14 residues. Trimming cost V 6 bases and J 10 bases; bases outside gene matches: 7. The chain's CDR3 is CASSPTGGQSPLHF. The CDR3 DNA is TGTGCCAGCAGCCCGACAGGGGGTCAATCACCCCTCCACTTT.

This clonotype was picked up many times. V is TRBV5-6 and J is TRBJ1-5; 10 bases are shared with TRBD1. V was clipped by 1 base and J by 11 bases; unmatched bases: 6. Germline V CDR1 and CDR2: SGHDT, YYEEEE. The CDR3 consists of 14 residues. For the CDR3, the DNA is TGTGCCAGCAGCTTGTGGGACGGGACAGGGGCCCAGCATTTT. Its translation: CASSLWDGTGAQHF.

This clonotype has a count of ten or more. In DNA, the CDR3 is TGCAGTGCTAAGTTGGTGGACTCCTACAATGAGCAGTTCTTC. It codes for CSAKLVDSYNEQFF. The J gene is TRBJ2-1, the V gene TRBV20-1; D uncertain. The germline CDR1 and CDR2 sequences are DFQATT and SNEGSKA (reference sequence). The CDR3 has 14 residues. Trimming stripped 4 bases from V and 0 bases from J, with 10 bases between.

This clonotype appeared many times. The gene calls are TRBV7-9 and TRBJ2-5; D unresolved. V was trimmed by 2 bases and J by 5 bases, leaving 6 bases between them. This CDR3 spans 12 amino acids. Germline loops: CDR1 SEHNR, CDR2 FQNEAQ (reference sequence). CDR3 in DNA: TGTGCCAGCAGCTTAATACGCGAGACCCAGTACTTC. Protein: CASSLIRETQYF.

This clonotype was recorded a few times. In nucleotides, the CDR3 is TGCGCCAGCAGTCCCACTAGCGGCCACCCTCACGAGCAGTACGTC. This sequence encodes CASSPTSGHPHEQYV. The chain recombines TRBV5-1 with TRBJ2-7; 8 nucleotides align to TRBD2. This CDR3 has 15 amino acids. Trimming at V came to 5 bases and at J to 5 bases, leaving 12 bases not matched to a gene. In germline, CDR1 is SGHRS, CDR2 YFSETQ.

This clonotype was counted between two and nine times. This chain connects TRBV28 to TRBJ1-5; 8 bases agree with TRBD1. V was clipped by 4 bases and J by 2 bases; unmatched bases: 7. This CDR3 has 16 residues. Germline CDR1 reads MDHEN; CDR2 reads SYDVKM. The CDR3 loop reads CASSSPPGGGNQPQHF. CDR3 in DNA: TGTGCCAGCAGTTCCCCACCAGGGGGCGGCAATCAGCCCCAGCATTTT.

In this sample, this clonotype turned up a few times. This chain uses TRBV12-3 or TRBV12-4 with TRBJ2-3; 15 positions match TRBD2. The V segment lost 6 bases and the J segment 4 bases; nucleotides outside the gene matches: 2. This CDR3 contains 15 residues. CDR3: CASRRTSGGADTQYF. The CDR3 region has the DNA TGTGCCAGCAGGCGGACTAGCGGGGGGGCAGATACGCAGTATTTT.

This clonotype was observed many times. V gene TRBV18 combines with J gene TRBJ1-1; D is ambiguous. Germline CDR1 reads KGHSH; CDR2 reads LQKENI. Trimming removed 0 bases at V and 1 base at J, with 15 bases between. The CDR3 is made up of 17 amino acids. The CDR3 sequence is CASSPPTGGGGNTEAFF. CDR3 bases: TGTGCCAGCTCACCACCCACGGGCGGCGGTGGGAACACTGAAGCTTTCTTT.

This clonotype was seen a handful of times. This chain connects TRBV20-1 to TRBJ2-1; 9 bases are a match to TRBD2. The CDR3 extends over 15 amino acids. Germline assignment: CDR1 DFQATT and CDR2 SNEGSKA (reference sequence). J lost 6 bases, V lost 3 bases, and 9 bases had no gene match. As DNA, the CDR3 is TGCAGTGCTAGGAGCTTTTTAGCGGGAGCCAATGAGCAGTTCTTC. This codes for CSARSFLAGANEQFF.

This chain links TRBV27 with TRBJ2-2, with D perhaps TRBD1 or TRBD2 (6 bases each). Germline CDR1 is MNHEY and CDR2 is SMNVEV (reference sequence). V gave up 5 bases and J gave up 3 bases, with 19 bases separating them. This CDR3 comprises 17 residues. The CDR3 sequence: CASSPGWRGTDTGELFF. DNA for the CDR3: TGTGCCAGCAGTCCCGGGTGGAGGGGGACCGACACCGGGGAGCTGTTTTTT.